Each of the 17 T cell receptor beta chains below was sequenced from the same sample in a study of blood T cell repertoires in COVID-19. Some clones are missing from TCRdb's copy, which holds only in-frame ones; the method was immunoSEQ multiplex PCR. The table records 98,000 or so clones, around 64% of them present only once. The sequenced sample consisted of peripheral blood. These receptors were taken from a woman between 40 and 55 years old with acute or convalescent COVID-19.

The CDR3 is CASSLAGQGLLAKNIQYF. The CDR3 DNA is TGTGCCAGCAGCTTGGCCGGGCAGGGACTACTAGCCAAAAACATTCAGTACTTC. The chain carries TRBV5-4 and TRBJ2-4, with TRBD2 matching over 7 bases. The CDR3 is 18 amino acids. CDR1 SGHNT and CDR2 YYREEE come from the germline V gene (reference sequence). The V segment lost 0 bases and the J segment 0 bases; nucleotides outside the gene matches: 9.

This clone was observed a handful of times. The chain recombines TRBV19 with TRBJ1-5; TRBD1 matches 8 bases. This CDR3 has 14 residues. Losses at the gene ends were 5 bases for V and 5 bases for J; bases not matched to a gene: 5. CDR1 and CDR2 from the germline V gene are LNHDA and SQIVND (reference sequence). This chain's CDR3 is CASSVGQGYQPQHF. In DNA form, the CDR3 reads TGTGCCAGTAGTGTAGGACAGGGATATCAGCCCCAGCATTTT.

This clone was found a few times. The chain uses TRBV5-1 and TRBJ2-7; TRBD1 aligns across 10 bases. The CDR3 extends over 15 amino acids. Germline V gene sequence: CDR1 SGHRS, CDR2 YFSETQ. Germline trimming cut 0 bases from V and 6 bases from J; bases unmatched to any gene: 6. DNA of the CDR3: TGCGCCAGCAGCTTGGCTGGGACAGGGGCAGGCGAGCAGTACTTC. Protein: CASSLAGTGAGEQYF.

This chain joins TRBV5-4 and TRBJ1-3; unclear D gene. This CDR3 is built from 13 residues. Looked up from germline, CDR1 is SGHNT and CDR2 is YYREEE (reference sequence). V lost 4 bases and J lost 4, with 9 bases in between. CDR3 nucleotide sequence: TGTGCCAGCAGCATAGGCGGGGGAAACACCATATATTTT. Amino acids: CASSIGGGNTIYF.

The table lists this clone with a few counts. The chain has TRBV10-3 and TRBJ1-4; TRBD1 is a possible D gene (5 bases). The CDR3 covers 14 residues. V gave up 8 bases and J gave up 0 bases, with 10 bases separating them. CDR1 and CDR2 from the germline V gene are ENHRY and SYGVKD. This CDR3 is CAIGGDATNEKLFF. The CDR3 nucleotides read TGTGCCATCGGGGGGGACGCAACTAATGAAAAACTGTTTTTT.

The chain combines TRBV5-5 with TRBJ2-5; D may be TRBD1 (5 bases). The CDR3 is 16 residues long. V shed 0 bases and J shed 3 bases, with 15 bases lying between them. Germline assignment: CDR1 SGHKS and CDR2 YYEKEE (reference sequence). Here the CDR3 reads CASSLDDSLLEETQYF. For the CDR3, the DNA is TGTGCCAGCAGCTTGGACGACAGCTTACTTGAAGAGACCCAGTACTTC.

This rearrangement joins TRBV28 to TRBJ1-4; TRBD1 is a possible D gene (6 bases). The CDR3 totals 15 residues. Germline CDR1 reads MDHEN; CDR2 reads SYDVKM. V dropped 5 bases and J dropped 0 bases, with 10 bases sitting between them. The CDR3 loop reads CASSRTAATNEKLFF. The CDR3 nucleotides read TGTGCCAGCAGTAGGACAGCCGCAACTAATGAAAAACTGTTTTTT.

This clone was seen more than once but under ten times. V and J are TRBV29-1 and TRBJ1-5; no definite D call. The CDR3 loop spans 13 amino acids. The V gene's germline CDR1 is SQVTM and CDR2 ANQGSEA. V shed 6 bases and J shed 3 bases, with 12 bases lying between them. The CDR3 sequence is CSVSDNINQPQHF. The CDR3 bases are TGCAGCGTCTCCGACAATATCAATCAGCCCCAGCATTTT.

This clone was observed once. This sequence joins TRBV27 and TRBJ2-5, with TRBD2 as a possible D gene (6 bases). The V and J ends lost 9 bases and 0 bases respectively, with 11 bases between them. This CDR3 comprises 13 residues. Germline values: CDR1 MNHEY, CDR2 SMNVEV (reference sequence). CDR3 amino acids: CARRGPYQETQYF. The CDR3 nucleotides read TGTGCCAGGCGGGGACCGTACCAAGAGACCCAGTACTTC.

V usage is TRBV11-2 and J usage is TRBJ1-2; tentatively, D is TRBD1 (5 bases). Deletions cut 0 bases from V and 4 bases from J, with 12 bases between. The CDR3 is made up of 15 amino acids. CDR1 SGHAT and CDR2 FQNNGV come from the germline V gene. The CDR3 reads CASSLEVGQGYGYTF. The DNA for the CDR3 is TGTGCCAGCAGCTTAGAGGTGGGGCAGGGCTATGGCTACACCTTC.

This clone came up a few times. This chain joins TRBV3-1 (or the pseudogene TRBV3-2) and TRBJ2-6; 7 bases are a match to TRBD2. The trim removed 6 bases at V and 4 bases at J, leaving 0 bases unmatched. This CDR3 region has 13 residues. Germline V gene sequence: CDR1 LGHDT, CDR2 YNNKEL (reference sequence). CDR3 in DNA: TGTGCCAGCAGGACTAGCGGGGCCAACGTCCTGACTTTC. Its translation: CASRTSGANVLTF.

Here the CDR3 reads CASTSYSNQPQHF. The CDR3 DNA reads as TGTGCCAGTACGTCGTATAGCAATCAGCCCCAGCATTTT. The rearrangement joins TRBV19 to TRBJ1-5; D is undetermined. CDR1 and CDR2 (germline): LNHDA, SQIVND (reference sequence). V lost 7 bases and J lost 0, with 7 bases in between. This CDR3 has 13 amino acids.

The rearrangement uses TRBV5-1 and TRBJ1-4; possibly TRBD1 for D (6 bases). The V and J ends lost 0 bases and 4 bases respectively, with 13 bases between them. CDR1 is SGHRS and CDR2 is YFSETQ in the germline V gene. CDR3 length: 16 residues. This chain's CDR3 is CASSLERGKSNEKLFF. CDR3 in DNA: TGCGCCAGCAGCTTGGAGAGGGGGAAGAGTAATGAAAAACTGTTTTTT.

The rearrangement joins TRBV3-1 (or the pseudogene TRBV3-2) to TRBJ2-2, with 9 bases identical to TRBD1. V lost 6 bases, J lost 3 bases, and 5 bases stayed unmatched. The germline V gene encodes CDR1 LGHDT and CDR2 YNNKEL (reference sequence). The CDR3 totals 15 residues. Here the CDR3 DNA reads TGTGCCAGCAGTTACAGGGGGCAGGACACCGGGGAGCTGTTTTTT. It encodes CASSYRGQDTGELFF.

The chain links TRBV2 to TRBJ2-2, with 7 bases identical to TRBD1. CDR1 and CDR2 (germline): SNHLY, FYNNEI. The J segment lost 5 bases and the V segment lost 6 bases, leaving 3 bases of the junction unmatched. The CDR3 totals 13 residues. DNA of the CDR3: TGTGCCAGCAGGGACAGGTGGACCGGGGAGCTGTTTTTT. Amino acids: CASRDRWTGELFF.

This clone was detected only once. The rearrangement uses TRBV2 and TRBJ1-6, with D possibly TRBD1 on 6 matching bases. The CDR3 is 15 amino acids. The V gene lost 1 base and the J gene lost 7 bases, with 11 bases spanning the gap. CDR1 is SNHLY and CDR2 is FYNNEI in the germline V gene. CDR3 residues: CASSEGQGKNSPLHF. In nucleotides, the CDR3 is TGTGCCAGCAGTGAAGGTCAGGGGAAGAATTCACCCCTCCACTTT.

The chain links TRBV5-1 to TRBJ2-3; 9 bases align to TRBD2. The CDR3 loop spans 15 amino acids. Losses at the gene ends were 2 bases for V and 5 bases for J; bases not matched to a gene: 6. Looked up from germline, CDR1 is SGHRS and CDR2 is YFSETQ. CDR3 region: CASSFLAGSRDTQYF. CDR3 in DNA: TGCGCCAGCAGCTTCCTAGCGGGGAGCCGAGATACGCAGTATTTT.